The rows below give T cell receptor beta chains drawn from one sample of a study of cytomegalovirus exposure and HLA in healthy donors. Repertoires were generated with immunoSEQ multiplex PCR, while TCRdb's copy carries only in-frame clones and drops some. The data contain 140,000 to 150,000 clones, roughly 80% of them singletons. The sequenced material came from PBMCs. The receptors stem from a woman aged 35 to 49 in good health and CMV-seropositive. Both conserved end residues are part of each CDR3. D genes are given only for firm matches. Clone sizes are given selectively: once, few, many, or a class where the clone is expanded.

J gene	V gene	D gene	clone size	CDR3 protein	CDR3 DNA
TRBJ2-7	TRBV28	NA	NA	CATSRGAYEQYF	TGTGCCACCTCTCGCGGTGCCTACGAGCAGTACTTC
TRBJ2-4	TRBV7-9	NA	once	CASSLGGGLAKNIQYF	TGTGCCAGCAGCTTAGGGGGGGGCTTAGCCAAAAACATTCAGTACTTC
TRBJ1-1	TRBV6-1	NA	NA	CASSESLFRVVCKAFF	TGTGCCAGCAGTGAAAGCTTGTTCAGGGTTGTTTGCAAAGCTTTCTTT
TRBJ2-2	TRBV7-9	TRBD1	NA	CASSLVGGLPTGELFF	TGTGCCAGCAGCTTAGTAGGGGGCCTCCCTACCGGGGAGCTGTTTTTT
TRBJ2-2	TRBV7-3	TRBD2	NA	CASGPSGGGTGELFF	TGTGCCAGCGGCCCTAGCGGGGGGGGCACCGGGGAGCTGTTTTTT
TRBJ1-1	TRBV15	TRBD1	NA	CATSRKQGSEAFF	TGTGCCACCAGCAGAAAACAGGGGTCTGAAGCTTTCTTT
TRBJ2-7	TRBV4-1	NA	NA	CASSTRQEAYEQYF	TGCGCCAGCAGCACCCGACAGGAAGCCTACGAGCAGTACTTC
TRBJ2-5	TRBV7-9	NA	NA	CASSSTGGGSETQYF	TGTGCCAGCAGCTCGACGGGGGGCGGATCAGAGACCCAGTACTTC
TRBJ2-7	TRBV18	TRBD1	NA	CASSPRQGAYEQYF	TGTGCCAGCTCACCAAGGCAGGGGGCTTACGAGCAGTACTTC
TRBJ1-1	TRBV7-9	NA	NA	CASSLVTAEAFF	TGTGCCAGCAGCTTAGTTACGGCTGAAGCTTTCTTT
TRBJ1-2	TRBV7-9	NA	NA	CASSSGGVGYTF	TGTGCCAGCAGCTCAGGCGGGGTTGGCTACACCTTC
TRBJ2-3	TRBV10-1	NA	few	CASSPGGGLADTQYF	TGCGCCAGCAGCCCTGGAGGGGGCCTCGCAGATACGCAGTATTTT
TRBJ2-7	TRBV2	TRBD2	few	CASSELAGTLYEQYF	TGTGCCAGCAGTGAGCTAGCGGGGACCCTTTACGAGCAGTACTTC
TRBJ2-1	TRBV10-3	TRBD2	NA	CAILGLAGGNEQFF	TGTGCCATCCTTGGACTAGCGGGGGGAAATGAGCAGTTCTTC
TRBJ2-3	TRBV19	TRBD1	NA	CASSRTGGTDTQYF	TGTGCCAGTAGCCGGACAGGGGGCACAGATACGCAGTATTTT
TRBJ1-1	TRBV29-1	NA	NA	CSVTGVLNTEAFF	TGCAGCGTTACAGGAGTTCTGAACACTGAAGCTTTCTTT
TRBJ1-2	TRBV10-2	NA	NA	CASSESRGGVRVYTF	TGCGCCAGCAGTGAGAGCCGGGGGGGTGTTCGGGTGTACACCTTC
TRBJ2-7	TRBV28	TRBD2	NA	CASGLAGGSYEQYF	TGTGCCAGCGGTCTAGCGGGGGGCTCCTACGAGCAGTACTTC
TRBJ1-3	TRBV6-1	NA	NA	CASSDNSGNTIYF	TGTGCCAGCAGCGACAACTCTGGAAACACCATATATTTT
TRBJ2-3	TRBV5-1	TRBD2	NA	CASSLGGTSPTDTQYF	TGCGCCAGCAGCTTGGGAGGGACTAGCCCCACAGATACGCAGTATTTT
TRBJ2-1	TRBV29-1	TRBD2	NA	CSQKRGREQFF	TGCAGCCAGAAGCGGGGCCGGGAGCAGTTCTTC
TRBJ1-2	TRBV27	NA	few	CASSSGNYGYTF	TGTGCCAGCAGTTCAGGAAACTATGGCTACACCTTC
TRBJ1-1	TRBV19	NA	NA	CASSPGQNTEAFF	TGTGCCAGTAGTCCCGGACAGAACACTGAAGCTTTCTTT
TRBJ2-1	TRBV29-1	NA	once	CSVGQSSYNEQFF	TGCAGCGTTGGACAGAGCTCCTACAATGAACAGTTCTTC
TRBJ1-6	TRBV28	TRBD1	NA	CASSSGQGNSPLHF	TGTGCCAGCAGTTCGGGACAGGGAAATTCACCCCTCCACTTT
TRBJ2-7	TRBV6-1	NA	NA	CASNGGLGSYEQYF	TGTGCCAGCAATGGGGGCCTCGGGTCCTACGAGCAGTACTTC
TRBJ1-1	TRBV7-9	TRBD1	NA	CASSYDRGAEAFF	TGTGCCAGCAGCTACGACAGGGGGGCTGAAGCTTTCTTT
TRBJ2-2	TRBV5-5	TRBD2	NA	CASSVTSGGEYTGELFF	TGTGCCAGCAGCGTGACTAGCGGGGGGGAGTACACCGGGGAGCTGTTTTTT
TRBJ2-7	TRBV9	TRBD1	NA	CASSVGQGAYEQYF	TGTGCCAGCAGCGTGGGGCAGGGGGCCTACGAGCAGTACTTC
TRBJ2-5	TRBV5-4	TRBD2	NA	CASSSPGLAGGPEETQYF	TGTGCCAGCAGTTCTCCTGGACTAGCGGGGGGGCCAGAAGAGACCCAGTACTTC
TRBJ2-1	TRBV19	TRBD2	few	CASSDGLASYNEQFF	TGTGCCAGTAGCGATGGACTAGCATCCTACAATGAGCAGTTCTTC
TRBJ1-2	TRBV6-1	NA	NA	CASSPLYGYTF	TGTGCCAGCAGTCCCTTATATGGCTACACCTTC
TRBJ2-7	TRBV7-9	TRBD1	few	CASSFSQGNGDEQYF	TGTGCCAGCAGCTTTTCACAGGGGAACGGGGACGAGCAGTACTTC
TRBJ1-2	TRBV6-5	NA	NA	CASSPSGGVGYGYTF	TGTGCCAGCAGCCCCTCGGGAGGGGTTGGCTATGGCTACACCTTC
TRBJ1-5	TRBV7-2	NA	NA	CASSLGAQGISQPQHF	TGTGCCAGCAGCTTAGGAGCCCAGGGGATTAGTCAGCCCCAGCATTTT
TRBJ1-1	TRBV5-1	TRBD1	NA	CASSLHGTGVGTEAFF	TGCGCCAGCAGCCTCCACGGGACAGGGGTTGGAACTGAAGCTTTCTTT
TRBJ1-1	TRBV5-1	NA	NA	CASSLTEMNTEAFF	TGCGCCAGCAGCTTGACTGAAATGAACACTGAAGCTTTCTTT
TRBJ2-3	TRBV2	TRBD2	NA	CASSGGLAVTDTQYF	TGTGCCAGCAGTGGGGGACTAGCGGTCACAGATACGCAGTATTTT
TRBJ2-1	TRBV7-9	NA	few	CASSLATGSGEQFF	TGTGCCAGCAGCTTAGCGACGGGATCGGGTGAGCAGTTCTTC
TRBJ1-6	TRBV30	TRBD1	NA	CAWSNRGSSYNSPLHF	TGTGCCTGGAGTAACAGGGGAAGCTCCTATAATTCACCCCTCCACTTT
TRBJ2-7	TRBV14	TRBD2	NA	CASRQAGNEQYF	TGTGCCAGCAGACAAGCGGGGAACGAGCAGTACTTC
TRBJ2-2	TRBV4-1	NA	once	CASSQDGASITGELFF	TGCGCCAGCAGCCAAGATGGGGCTTCGATCACCGGGGAGCTGTTTTTT
TRBJ2-3	TRBV15	TRBD2	NA	CATSRDSGGATDTQYF	TGTGCCACCAGCAGAGATAGCGGGGGAGCCACAGATACGCAGTATTTT
TRBJ2-5	TRBV18	TRBD1	NA	CASSSRDSEAETQYF	TGTGCCAGCTCAAGCCGGGACAGCGAAGCAGAGACCCAGTACTTC
TRBJ1-5	TRBV19	NA	once	CASSIASNSNQPQHF	TGTGCCAGTAGTATAGCCAGTAATAGCAATCAGCCCCAGCATTTT
TRBJ1-1	TRBV7-9	TRBD1	NA	CASSSLQGRERNTEAFF	TGTGCCAGCAGCTCGCTACAGGGGCGCGAAAGGAACACTGAAGCTTTCTTT
TRBJ1-1	TRBV27	NA	NA	CASSLSGATEAFF	TGTGCCAGCAGTTTATCAGGGGCCACTGAAGCTTTCTTT
TRBJ1-2	TRBV6-5	NA	NA	CASSRAGYGYTF	TGTGCCAGCAGTCGAGCAGGATATGGCTACACCTTC
TRBJ1-2	TRBV6-5	NA	once	CASRTDSANYGYTF	TGTGCCAGCAGGACCGACAGCGCTAACTATGGCTACACCTTC
TRBJ1-1	TRBV10-3	TRBD1	NA	CAIRLQGRPEAFF	TGTGCCATCAGATTACAGGGGAGGCCTGAAGCTTTCTTT
TRBJ2-2	TRBV27	NA	NA	CASSPGDRLNTGELFF	TGTGCCAGCAGTCCAGGAGACAGGCTGAACACCGGGGAGCTGTTTTTT
TRBJ1-5	TRBV6-1	NA	NA	CASRTGSSGNQPQHF	TGTGCCAGCAGGACAGGATCGAGTGGCAATCAGCCCCAGCATTTT
TRBJ1-6	TRBV9	NA	NA	CASSVGEGNSPLHF	TGTGCCAGCAGCGTAGGTGAGGGTAATTCACCCCTCCACTTT
TRBJ2-1	TRBV7-9	NA	NA	CASRPNLNEQFF	TGTGCCAGCAGGCCCAACTTAAATGAGCAGTTCTTC
TRBJ1-5	TRBV30	NA	few	CAWSVQGNQPQHF	TGTGCCTGGAGTGTACAGGGAAATCAGCCCCAGCATTTT
TRBJ1-1	TRBV7-9	NA	NA	CASSKGAYRTEAFF	TGTGCCAGCAGCAAAGGGGCCTACCGCACTGAAGCTTTCTTT
TRBJ2-1	TRBV6-1	TRBD1	NA	CASSKSGGSYNEQFF	TGTGCCAGCAGTAAATCAGGGGGCTCCTACAATGAGCAGTTCTTC
TRBJ2-3	TRBV2	NA	NA	CASSEGAGLKNTDTQYF	TGTGCCAGCAGTGAAGGTGCGGGGCTAAAAAACACAGATACGCAGTATTTT
TRBJ1-2	TRBV7-9	TRBD1	NA	CSSSYSTGGNGYTF	TGTTCCAGCAGCTACAGTACAGGGGGCAATGGCTACACCTTC
TRBJ2-1	TRBV7-3	TRBD2	once	CASSLMGGAGARFF	TGTGCCAGCAGCTTAATGGGAGGGGCGGGAGCTAGGTTCTTC